The 19 T cell receptor beta chains reported below all come from one sample, sequenced in a study of shared clonotypes between healthy human individuals. Here immunoSEQ multiplex PCR was the method, and the copy in TCRdb shows in-frame clones only, minus some. The table has 2 million to 2.5 million clones, more than 85% seen once; the top ten hold approximately 0.4%. Sequencing used naive CD4+ T cells from PBMCs. The subset was: CD45RA+ positively selected. These receptor sequences come from a young man in good health. Some clones in this sample may be carry-over from other donors' samples.

The chain joins TRBV7-3 to TRBJ2-2; D may be TRBD2 (5 bases). The length of the CDR3 is 14 residues. Trimming removed 5 bases at V and 4 bases at J, with 11 bases between. The germline V gene has CDR1 SGHTA and CDR2 FQGTGA. The CDR3 sequence is CASSPRTSTGELFF. As DNA, the CDR3 is TGTGCCAGCAGCCCGAGGACTTCCACCGGGGAGCTGTTTTTT.

V is TRBV27 and J is TRBJ2-1; D gene ambiguous. V dropped 6 bases and J dropped 4 bases, with 7 bases sitting between them. From germline, CDR1 is MNHEY and CDR2 SMNVEV (reference sequence). The CDR3 consists of 12 residues. The CDR3, as DNA: TGTGCCAGCAGGGAGCGATACAATGAGCAGTTCTTC. Encoded protein: CASRERYNEQFF.

The chain joins TRBV9 to TRBJ2-1; no clear D. Germline CDR1 SGDLS, CDR2 YYNGEE. V dropped 1 base and J dropped 3 bases, with 8 bases sitting between them. The CDR3 runs 14 residues. Here the CDR3 reads CASSVYGSYNEQFF. In DNA form, the CDR3 reads TGTGCCAGCAGCGTATACGGCAGCTACAATGAGCAGTTCTTC.

The chain links TRBV27 to TRBJ1-4; 9 nucleotides align to TRBD1. CDR1 is MNHEY and CDR2 is SMNVEV in the germline V gene (reference sequence). V trimming: 6 bases; J trimming: 4 bases; junction bases outside the gene matches: 6. The CDR3 spans 15 residues. CDR3 DNA sequence: TGTGCCAGCAGGGGGACAGGGCGAGATAATGAAAAACTGTTTTTT. It encodes CASRGTGRDNEKLFF. The full variable domain, its missing parts supplied by reference TRBV27 and TRBJ1-4, is EAQVTQNPRYLITVTGKKLTVTCSQNMNHEYMSWYRQDPGLGLRQIYYSMNVEVTDKGDVPEGYKVSRKEKRNFPLILESPSPNQTSLYFCASRGTGRDNEKLFFGSGTQLSVL.

Written as DNA, the CDR3 is TGTGCCAGCAGCCCCCGTCGGGTAGCGGGAGGATCCTACAATGAGCAGTTCTTC. Translated: CASSPRRVAGGSYNEQFF. This chain connects TRBV28 to TRBJ2-1; 10 bases line up with TRBD2. J lost 1 base, V lost 6 bases, and 12 bases had no gene match. Germline loops: CDR1 MDHEN, CDR2 SYDVKM. The CDR3 loop spans 18 amino acids.

This chain connects TRBV7-9 to TRBJ2-1; D gene ambiguous. Germline lookup yields CDR1 SEHNR and CDR2 FQNEAQ (reference sequence). The V end was cut by 1 base, the J end by 10 bases, with 5 bases between. This CDR3 region has 11 residues. This CDR3 reads CASSLVYEQFF. The CDR3 DNA follows: TGTGCCAGCAGCTTAGTATACGAGCAGTTCTTC.

The rearrangement links TRBV30 to TRBJ1-3; D unresolved. V lost 0 bases, J lost 3 bases, and 12 bases lay in between. The CDR3 runs to 15 residues. Germline CDR1 reads GTSNPN; CDR2 reads SVGIG (reference sequence). As DNA, the CDR3 is TGTGCCTGGAGTGTACGGGTCGTCCGTGGAAACACCATATATTTT. This codes for CAWSVRVVRGNTIYF.

The J gene is TRBJ2-1, the V gene TRBV11-2; TRBD1 matches 10 bases. Germline V gene sequence: CDR1 SGHAT, CDR2 FQNNGV. J was trimmed by 2 bases and V by 0 bases; bases with no gene match: 10. The length of the CDR3 is 19 residues. In DNA, the CDR3 is TGTGCCAGCAGCTTAGAGGGCTCCGGGACAGGGGCCACCTACAATGAGCAGTTCTTC. It specifies CASSLEGSGTGATYNEQFF.

The chain links TRBV6-6 to TRBJ1-4, with 8 bases matching TRBD1. Germline CDR1 MNHNY, CDR2 SVGAGI (reference sequence). CDR3 size: 15 residues. V shed 2 bases and J 6 bases; nucleotides not matched to a gene: 5. The CDR3 spells CASSYTHRGDEKLFF. The CDR3 nucleotides read TGTGCCAGCAGTTACACTCACAGGGGGGATGAAAAACTGTTTTTT.

This clone was detected once. The chain joins TRBV15 to TRBJ1-1; D may be TRBD1 (6 bases). Trimming shortened V by 2 bases and J by 5 bases, and 15 bases separated the two germline ends. The germline V gene encodes CDR1 LNHNV and CDR2 YYDKDF (reference sequence). This CDR3 is 15 amino acids long. The CDR3 DNA is TGTGCCACCAGCAGATCCCCCAGGGGTGGGACTGAAGCTTTCTTT. It codes for CATSRSPRGGTEAFF.

The chain carries TRBV19 and TRBJ1-1, with unresolved D. Germline V gene data show CDR1 as LNHDA and CDR2 as SQIVND (reference sequence). V lost 6 bases and J 1 base, leaving 18 bases between the germline ends. This CDR3 is built from 16 residues. Here the CDR3 reads CASSELPGTRNTEAFF. Written as DNA, the CDR3 is TGTGCCAGTAGCGAACTTCCGGGAACAAGGAACACTGAAGCTTTCTTT.

V usage is TRBV18 and J usage is TRBJ1-1, with 7 bases identical to TRBD1. The junction had 10 bases not matched to a gene; V was cut back by 3 bases and J by 3 bases. The germline V gene encodes CDR1 KGHSH and CDR2 LQKENI. There are 16 residues in the CDR3. The CDR3 DNA sequence: TGTGCCAGCTCACCTCTCCAGGGGGGAACTCACACTGAAGCTTTCTTT. Translating gives CASSPLQGGTHTEAFF.

J is TRBJ2-1 and V is TRBV5-1; 11 bases line up with TRBD1. Looked up from germline, CDR1 is SGHRS and CDR2 is YFSETQ. The CDR3 contains 14 residues. After removal of 5 bases from V and 7 bases from J, the junction contained 5 bases not matched to a gene. The CDR3 DNA reads as TGCGCCAGCAGGTCTGGGACAGGGGGTAATGAGCAGTTCTTC. Translated, it gives CASRSGTGGNEQFF. The variable domain in full, with the rest retrieved from reference TRBV5-1 and TRBJ2-1, is KAGVTQTPRYLIKTRGQQVTLSCSPISGHRSVSWYQQTPGQGLQFLFEYFSETQRNKGNFPGRFSGRQFSNSRSEMNVSTLELGDSALYLCASRSGTGGNEQFFGPGTRLTVL.

Details on this clone: Other DNA sequences from this sample encode an identical CDR3 as well. The chain employs TRBV6-1 and TRBJ1-2; 9 positions agree with TRBD1. V lost 6 bases and J lost 2; bases outside the gene matches: 7. Germline V gene lookup returns CDR1 MNHNS and CDR2 SASEGT. CDR3 length: 15 amino acids. This CDR3 reads CASSLPGQGNYGYTF. CDR3 DNA: TGTGCCAGCAGCCTACCGGGACAGGGCAACTATGGCTACACCTTC.

The rearrangement joins TRBV2 to TRBJ2-3; 9 bases agree with TRBD2. Looked up from germline, CDR1 is SNHLY and CDR2 is FYNNEI. CDR3 size: 14 residues. Trimming at V came to 8 bases and at J to 1 base, leaving 4 bases not matched to a gene. This chain's CDR3 is CASRLAEGTDTQYF. The DNA of the CDR3 is TGTGCCAGCCGACTAGCGGAGGGCACAGATACGCAGTATTTT.

The chain uses TRBV2 and TRBJ1-1; tentatively, D is TRBD1 (5 bases). The CDR3 extends over 13 amino acids. CDR1 SNHLY and CDR2 FYNNEI come from the germline V gene. V was trimmed by 5 bases and J by 11 bases, leaving 18 bases between them. The CDR3 sequence is CASSWFGGLAAFF. The CDR3 DNA sequence: TGTGCCAGCAGTTGGTTTGGGGGGTTGGCGGCTTTCTTT.

This chain joins TRBV7-2 and TRBJ2-7, with D hard to call. Per the germline V gene, CDR1 is SGHTA and CDR2 is FQGNSA. V was pared by 5 bases and J by 2 bases, with 10 bases between. CDR3 length equals 13 residues. Here the CDR3 DNA reads TGTGCCAGCAGCAGGACGGTCCCCTACGAGCAGTACTTC. Translating gives CASSRTVPYEQYF. The full variable domain, its missing parts supplied by reference TRBV7-2 and TRBJ2-7, is GAGVSQSPSNKVTEKGKDVELRCDPISGHTALYWYRQSLGQGLEFLIYFQGNSAPDKSGLPSDRFSAERTGGSVSTLTIQRTQQEDSAVYLCASSRTVPYEQYFGPGTRLTVT.

This clone was detected only once. J is TRBJ2-3 and V is TRBV5-4, with 9 bases matching TRBD1. Germline trimming cut 7 bases from V and 3 bases from J; bases unmatched to any gene: 6. Germline V gives CDR1 SGHNT, CDR2 YYREEE (reference sequence). This CDR3 is built from 14 residues. The CDR3 coding sequence is TGTGCCAGCGGCGCGGGACAGGGTACAGATACGCAGTATTTT. This codes for CASGAGQGTDTQYF.

The chain couples TRBV7-7 to TRBJ2-2; the D gene is possibly TRBD2 (5 bases). The germline CDR1 and CDR2 sequences are SSHAT and FNYEAQ (reference sequence). The CDR3 consists of 13 residues. V shed 6 bases and J shed 6 bases, with 11 bases lying between them. The CDR3 DNA follows: TGTGCCAGCAGGCCCCTCGGGGCCGGGGAGCTGTTTTTT. It yields the protein CASRPLGAGELFF. The full variable domain, its missing parts supplied by reference TRBV7-7 and TRBJ2-2, is GAGVSQSPRYKVTKRGQDVTLRCDPISSHATLYWYQQALGQGPEFLTYFNYEAQPDKSGLPSDRFSAERPEGSISTLTIQRTEQRDSAMYRCASRPLGAGELFFGEGSRLTVL.